This T cell receptor beta chain derives from a study of OX40 agonist ivuxolimab in advanced cancers. Overall study findings and caveats: There were, on average, more expanded clones in CD8+ T cells than in CD4+. Dose levels from 0.1 to 3.0 mg/kg saw CD4+ and CD8+ blood T cells expand clonally by week 6. Several nonresponders also turned out to have low normalized T-cell clonal expansion.

Worth noting for this clone: Its antigen remains unknown.

Profiled with immunoSEQ multiplex PCR; TCRdb holds only in-frame clones, not every one. The sample includes 62,000 or so clones, more than 75% of them seen just once. V was clipped by 2 bases and J by 9 bases, with 17 bases between them. CDR3 length equals 14 residues. CDR1 SNHLY and CDR2 FYNNEI come from the germline V gene. This TCR was recovered from an adult with an advanced solid tumor such as melanoma, head and neck, liver or kidney cancer. The chain carries TRBV2 and TRBJ2-7; D unresolved. The sample here was CD4+ or CD8+ T cells sorted from blood, taken in a trial of the OX40 agonist ivuxolimab. The chain's CDR3 is CASSERWLGKRQYF. CDR3 DNA sequence: TGTGCCAGCAGTGAAAGGTGGTTGGGAAAGCGGCAGTACTTC.